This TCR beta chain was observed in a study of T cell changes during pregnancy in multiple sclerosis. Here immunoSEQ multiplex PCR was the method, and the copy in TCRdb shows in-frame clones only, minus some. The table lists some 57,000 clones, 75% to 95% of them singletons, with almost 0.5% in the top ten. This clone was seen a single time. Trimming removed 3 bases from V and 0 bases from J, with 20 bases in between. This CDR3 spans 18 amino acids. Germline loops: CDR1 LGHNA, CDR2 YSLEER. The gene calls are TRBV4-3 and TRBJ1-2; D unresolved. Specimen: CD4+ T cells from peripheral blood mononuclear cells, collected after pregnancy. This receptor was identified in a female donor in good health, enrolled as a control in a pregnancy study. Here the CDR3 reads CASSQSPNALVANYGYTF. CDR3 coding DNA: TGCGCCAGCAGCCAGAGCCCTAATGCCCTGGTCGCTAACTATGGCTACACCTTC.